Given below is one T cell receptor beta chain in context. What it binds is unknown. This record belongs to a study of long-term antiretroviral therapy in people with HIV. Study-wide results and limits: In HIV, the repertoires covered a tighter span of CDR3 lengths than in controls. ART adherence, viral resistance and therapy changes went undocumented.

V was clipped by 1 base and J by 4 bases, with 1 base between them. This CDR3 has 11 amino acids. The germline gives CDR1 MNHNY, CDR2 SVGAGI (reference sequence). Version v3.0 of the immunoSEQ assay was performed at survey level. Clones were sequenced by immunoSEQ multiplex PCR, and TCRdb holds only the in-frame ones, with some missing. The sample consists of 35,000 to 45,000 clones, approximately 83% of them appearing once. Treatment locations for all participants with HIV were in the United States. This TCR came from a man between 18 and 35 years old with HIV. The material sequenced was unsorted PBMCs, taken 2.2 years after starting antiretroviral therapy. The V and J genes are TRBV6-6 and TRBJ2-5; D remains unclear. In DNA form, the CDR3 reads TGTGCCAGCAGTTACTTAGAGACCCAGTACTTC. It translates to CASSYLETQYF.